The rows below give T cell receptor beta chains drawn from one sample of a study of blood T cell repertoires in COVID-19. Clones were read by immunoSEQ multiplex PCR, and TCRdb kept only the in-frame ones, dropping some. The top ten hold approximately 5.6% of the sample, which has 50,000 to 80,000 clones, about 79% seen once. Material: peripheral blood. These receptors originate from an older woman with acute or convalescent COVID-19. Each CDR3 is given with its conserved first and last residue. D genes are given only for firm matches. Some rows have no size entry. The others give once, few or many, or a class for an expanded clone.

>NA|TRBJ2-3|TRBD2|TRBV7-3
TGTGCCAGCAGCACGACCGGGACTAGCGGGGGTGCGCAGTATTTT
CASSTTGTSGGAQYF
>NA|TRBJ2-7|TRBD1|TRBV30
TGTGCCTGGGGGGGACAGAACTACGAGCAGTACTTC
CAWGGQNYEQYF
>NA|TRBJ1-1|NA|TRBV13
TGTGCCAGCAGCTTCAGATCTTTGAACACTGAAGCTTTCTTT
CASSFRSLNTEAFF
>few|TRBJ2-7|NA|TRBV2
TGTGCCAGCGGGGAGAGCTCCTACGAGCAGTACTTC
CASGESSYEQYF
>NA|TRBJ1-2|NA|TRBV6-1
TGTGCCAGCAGTGAATCCTGGGGCGCGAACTATGGCTACACCTTC
CASSESWGANYGYTF
>NA|TRBJ2-1|NA|TRBV19
TGTGCCACTGACTCCTCCATAGAGCAGTTCTTC
CATDSSIEQFF
>NA|TRBJ1-5|NA|TRBV25-1
TGTGCCAGCAGTGAATCGGGGTTTGGCCAGCCCCAGCATTTT
CASSESGFGQPQHF
>NA|TRBJ1-1|NA|TRBV13
TGTGCCAGCAGCTATCGACAGAGAAAGAACACTGAAGCTTTCTTT
CASSYRQRKNTEAFF
>NA|TRBJ1-2|NA|TRBV6-1
TGTGCCAGCAGTGAAGCAGTCAGAGGGGGGGATGGCTACACCTTC
CASSEAVRGGDGYTF
>NA|TRBJ1-2|NA|TRBV7-8
TGTGCCAGCAGCTTAGGATACAATAAGCGGTTCTTC
CASSLGYNKRFF
>few|TRBJ2-1|NA|TRBV9
TGTGCCAGCACTGGTGGAGGCAATGAGCAGTTCTTC
CASTGGGNEQFF
>once|TRBJ1-4|TRBD1|TRBV30
TGTGCCTGGAGGCGACAGGGGATGGGGGAAAAACTGTTTTTT
CAWRRQGMGEKLFF
>NA|TRBJ2-1|TRBD1|TRBV19
TGTGCCTCGGGACAGGGGTTCAACAATGAGCAGTTCTTC
CASGQGFNNEQFF
>NA|TRBJ2-3|TRBD2|TRBV5-1
TGCGCCAGCAGCTTGCCTAGCGGGGGAAGCACAGATACGCAGTATTTT
CASSLPSGGSTDTQYF
>NA|TRBJ1-2|NA|TRBV3-1/TRBV3-2
TGTGCCAGCAGCCCCGGCTCGACACCTTATGAAGGCTACACCTTC
CASSPGSTPYEGYTF
>NA|TRBJ2-7|NA|TRBV19
TGTGCCAGTAGTACTACAGGGACCTACGAGCAGTACTTC
CASSTTGTYEQYF
>NA|TRBJ2-3|NA|TRBV7-2
TGTGCCAGCAGCTTGGAGACTACGAAACAAGATACGCAGTATTTT
CASSLETTKQDTQYF
>NA|TRBJ2-3|TRBD2|TRBV4-1
TGCGCCAGCAGCCAAGATGGGACTAGCGGGGGCGATACGCAGTATTTT
CASSQDGTSGGDTQYF
>few|TRBJ1-1|NA|TRBV5-1
TGCGCCAGCAGCCTAGGACAGCTGACTGAAGCTTTCTTT
CASSLGQLTEAFF
>NA|TRBJ2-3|NA|TRBV29-1
TGCAGCGTCGACCATAGCGGACTCTCAGATACGCAGTATTTT
CSVDHSGLSDTQYF
>few|TRBJ1-5|NA|TRBV6-5
TGTGCCAGCAGTAGGGGTAATCAGCCCCAGCATTTT
CASSRGNQPQHF
>NA|TRBJ2-7|TRBD1|TRBV19
TGTGCCAACTACACTGGACAGGGGGTGTCTTCCTACGAGCAGTACTTC
CANYTGQGVSSYEQYF
>NA|TRBJ2-3|NA|TRBV3-1/TRBV3-2
TGTGCCAGCAGCCAAGGAGGGGGGGCCAATACGCAGTATTTT
CASSQGGGANTQYF
>NA|TRBJ2-2|TRBD2|TRBV7-6
TGTGCCAGCAGCGAACTAGCGAGGTTCACCGGGGAGCTGTTTTTT
CASSELARFTGELFF
>NA|TRBJ2-7|TRBD2|TRBV27
TGTGCCAGCAGTGGGGGGGGGTGGGGTCGGGCCTACGAGCAGTACTTC
CASSGGGWGRAYEQYF
>NA|TRBJ1-2|TRBD1|TRBV2
TGTGCCAGCTTACTAGGGGCAGGGGGCGCCTCGGCGATCGGCTACACCTTC
CASLLGAGGASAIGYTF
>NA|TRBJ2-7|NA|TRBV6-5
TGTGCCAGCAGTTATACCCAGGGTCCCACCTACGAGCAGTACTTC
CASSYTQGPTYEQYF
>once|TRBJ1-2|TRBD1|TRBV6-5
TGTGCCAGCACCCAGGGGGCTAAATATGGCTACACCTTC
CASTQGAKYGYTF
>NA|TRBJ2-3|NA|TRBV9
TGTGCCAGCAGCGTAGGGCCCTCCAACACAGATACGCAGTATTTT
CASSVGPSNTDTQYF
>NA|TRBJ2-4|NA|TRBV9
TGTGCCAGCAGCGTAGGTCAGGGGCAAGATAACATTCAGTACTTC
CASSVGQGQDNIQYF
>NA|TRBJ2-1|TRBD2|TRBV24-1
TGTGCCACCAGTGACCCGGGACTAGCGGGTGAGCAGTTCTTC
CATSDPGLAGEQFF
>NA|TRBJ2-6|NA|TRBV4-2
TGTGCCAGCAGCCAAGGGCAGGGAAGCTCTGGGGCCAACGTCCTGACTTTC
CASSQGQGSSGANVLTF
>NA|TRBJ1-4|NA|TRBV10-2
TGCGCCAGCAGACAGGGAAATGAAAAACTGTTTTTT
CASRQGNEKLFF
>once|TRBJ2-2|TRBD1|TRBV7-3
TGTGCCAGCAGCTTAATGGGGCGGCGGACAGGGGCCTACGCGAACACCGGGGAGCTGTTTTTT
CASSLMGRRTGAYANTGELFF
>NA|TRBJ1-4|NA|TRBV7-9
TGTGCCAGCAGCTCCCAGGGCCTTAATGAAAAACTGTTTTTT
CASSSQGLNEKLFF
>NA|TRBJ1-1|NA|TRBV9
TGTGCCAGCAGCGTAGGTTCATGGGAGAAGGGCATTGACACTGAAGCTTTCTTT
CASSVGSWEKGIDTEAFF
>NA|TRBJ1-2|TRBD1|TRBV7-2
TGTGCCAGCAGCCCCACGGACAGGGAATATGGCTACACCTTC
CASSPTDREYGYTF
>NA|TRBJ1-1|NA|TRBV3-1/TRBV3-2
TGTGCCAGCAGCCAAAACTTCGCACAGGGAGAAAAAGCTTTCTTT
CASSQNFAQGEKAFF
>once|TRBJ2-3|TRBD2|TRBV6-2/TRBV6-3
TGTGCCAGCAGTTCTTGGCGGGGGACTAGTGCAGATACGCAGTATTTT
CASSSWRGTSADTQYF
>few|TRBJ2-6|NA|TRBV9
TGTGCCAGCAGCGTACGCGGACTTTCCTCTGGGGCCAACGTCCTGACTTTC
CASSVRGLSSGANVLTF
>NA|TRBJ1-1|TRBD1|TRBV25-1
TGTGCCAGCAGGAGGCCCGGGACAGGGCTCACTGAAGCTTTCTTT
CASRRPGTGLTEAFF
>NA|TRBJ1-2|TRBD1|TRBV12-3/TRBV12-4
TGTGCCAGCGGGACAGGGGGCAAGCAGGGCTACACCTTC
CASGTGGKQGYTF
>NA|TRBJ1-2|TRBD1|TRBV5-1
TGCGCCAGCAGCTTAAACAGGGGGCCGGGGTATGGCTACACCTTC
CASSLNRGPGYGYTF
>NA|TRBJ1-5|TRBD1|TRBV2
TGTGCCAGCAGGATTGACAGGGGAAGCAATCAGCCCCAGCATTTT
CASRIDRGSNQPQHF
>NA|TRBJ1-5|NA|TRBV10-2
TGCGCCAGCAGGCCCCTAGAGGGCCGGCGACCCCAGCATTTT
CASRPLEGRRPQHF
>NA|TRBJ1-1|TRBD1|TRBV4-2
TGTGCCAGCAGCCAGGACAGGGAGAGGGGACGTGGTGAAGCTTTCTTT
CASSQDRERGRGEAFF
>NA|TRBJ2-7|TRBD1|TRBV10-3
TGTGCCACCGGGGGACAGGCCTCCTACGAGCAGTACTTC
CATGGQASYEQYF
>NA|TRBJ2-4|NA|TRBV27
TGTGCCAGCAGTCCGACTAGACAGGGAATTGGATACATTCAGTACTTC
CASSPTRQGIGYIQYF
>NA|TRBJ2-1|TRBD2|TRBV18
TGTGCCAGCTCAAAAAGCGGGGGGGCATCTGAGCAGTTCTTC
CASSKSGGASEQFF
>NA|TRBJ2-3|TRBD1|TRBV2
TGTGCCAGCAGTGATAGGACAGGGAGGTCAGATACGCAGTATTTT
CASSDRTGRSDTQYF
>NA|TRBJ2-6|NA|TRBV9
TGTGCCAGCAGCCCCGGTGGGGCCAACGTCCTGACTTTC
CASSPGGANVLTF
>NA|TRBJ1-2|NA|TRBV9
TGTGCCAGCAGCGCGGAAGATCTCAGGGCCTACTATGGCTACACCTTC
CASSAEDLRAYYGYTF
>NA|TRBJ1-2|NA|TRBV5-1
TGCGCCAGCACCATGTCCCTATTTGAGGGTGGCTACACCTTC
CASTMSLFEGGYTF
>NA|TRBJ2-1|TRBD2|TRBV19
TGTGCCAGTAGTATTGGGGGGGTCGATTACAATGAGCAGTTCTTC
CASSIGGVDYNEQFF
>NA|TRBJ1-1|NA|TRBV18
TGTGCCAGCTCACCACCGGGGGGAGTTGGGAACACTGAAGCTTTCTTT
CASSPPGGVGNTEAFF